The 11 T cell receptor beta chains below were found in one sample sequenced in a study of STAT5B mutations in CD4+ large granular lymphocyte leukemia. The table came from immunoSEQ multiplex PCR; TCRdb's copy has only in-frame clones and leaves some out. The table lists nearly 35,000 clones, nearly 90% of them singletons. What was sequenced was CD4+ T cells from blood buffy coats. These receptors were collected from a human donor in good health.

The chain recombines TRBV28 with TRBJ2-7, with 10 bases aligning to TRBD2. CDR3 size: 19 residues. The germline gives CDR1 MDHEN, CDR2 SYDVKM. V gave up 0 bases and J gave up 0 bases; unmatched junction bases: 11. This CDR3 is CASSLWSSGSGGGSYEQYF. CDR3 sequence (DNA): TGTGCCAGCAGTTTATGGTCTAGCGGGAGTGGGGGAGGCTCCTACGAGCAGTACTTC.

The V and J genes are TRBV10-3 and TRBJ1-3, with a weak D call TRBD1 (6 bases). The germline V gene has CDR1 ENHRY and CDR2 SYGVKD. V gave up 7 bases and J gave up 0 bases, with 13 bases separating them. CDR3 size: 15 residues. CDR3 in amino acids: CAITDRAVSGNTIYF. The CDR3 DNA reads as TGTGCCATCACGGACAGAGCCGTCTCTGGAAACACCATATATTTT.

This rearrangement joins TRBV28 to TRBJ1-4, with 7 bases that match TRBD1. The length of the CDR3 is 15 residues. V lost 3 bases, J lost 3 bases, and 4 bases stayed unmatched. In germline, CDR1 is MDHEN, CDR2 SYDVKM. This CDR3 is CASSFNRGANEKLFF. The CDR3 nucleotides are TGTGCCAGCAGTTTTAACAGGGGTGCTAATGAAAAACTGTTTTTT.

The genes are TRBV27 and TRBJ2-5; 12 positions agree with TRBD2. The DNA end is a closer match to TRBJ2-7, so the J assignment may be wrong. This CDR3 region has 13 residues. Germline V gives CDR1 MNHEY, CDR2 SMNVEV (reference sequence). The CDR3 here is CASSPSGRGEQYF. The DNA for the CDR3 is TGTGCCAGCAGCCCTAGCGGGAGGGGCGAGCAGTACTTC.

This rearrangement joins TRBV5-6 to TRBJ2-1, with 8 nucleotides matching TRBD2. The V gene's germline CDR1 is SGHDT and CDR2 YYEEEE. The CDR3 runs 15 residues. J gave up 6 bases and V 3 bases, and 8 bases lay outside the gene matches. Here the CDR3 reads CASSYPGTRANEQFF. For the CDR3, the DNA is TGTGCCAGCAGCTATCCCGGGACTAGGGCCAATGAGCAGTTCTTC.

The chain uses TRBV7-6 and TRBJ2-1, with 11 bases identical to TRBD1. The V and J ends lost 5 bases and 8 bases, in that order; junction bases with no gene match: 5. This CDR3 is 14 amino acids long. The germline V gene encodes CDR1 SGHVS and CDR2 FNYEAQ. CDR3 sequence: CASSKGQGVHEQFF. CDR3 in DNA: TGTGCCAGCAGCAAGGGACAGGGGGTCCATGAGCAGTTCTTC.

The V call is TRBV5-5, the J call TRBJ2-2; D may correspond to TRBD1 or TRBD2 (5 bases each). The V gene's germline CDR1 is SGHKS and CDR2 YYEKEE (reference sequence). V shed 4 bases and J shed 1 base, with 17 bases lying between them. The CDR3 consists of 17 residues. CDR3 coding DNA: TGTGCCAGCAGCCTCACCGGGACCGCTATGAACACCGGGGAGCTGTTTTTT. It is translated as CASSLTGTAMNTGELFF.

This clone was counted a single time. The chain employs TRBV7-2 and TRBJ1-2, with TRBD1 matching over 9 bases. Germline CDR1 reads SGHTA; CDR2 reads FQGNSA. J was trimmed by 5 bases and V by 6 bases; bases with no gene match: 7. The CDR3 totals 14 residues. CDR3 nucleotides: TGTGCCAGCAGTCGAGGACAGGGGCTTTATGGCTACACCTTC. It codes for CASSRGQGLYGYTF.

The DNA of the CDR3 is TGTGCCAGCAGTGAATGGGGAGAAGGGGAAAAACTGTTTTTT. Protein: CASSEWGEGEKLFF. The V call is TRBV2, the J call TRBJ1-4, with no clear D. This CDR3 has 14 amino acids. Between the trimmed V and J ends, which lost 2 bases and 8 bases, there was a span of 12 bases. Germline V gene data show CDR1 as SNHLY and CDR2 as FYNNEI. The entire variable domain, with the rest obtained from reference TRBV2 and TRBJ1-4, is as follows: EPEVTQTPSHQVTQMGQEVILRCVPISNHLYFYWYRQILGQKVEFLVSFYNNEISEKSEIFDDQFSVERPDGSNFTLKIRSTKLEDSAMYFCASSEWGEGEKLFFGSGTQLSVL.

The chain uses TRBV28 and TRBJ2-7; 7 bases map to TRBD2. The length of the CDR3 is 13 residues. Germline trimming cut 3 bases from V and 6 bases from J; bases unmatched to any gene: 5. Germline CDR1 reads MDHEN; CDR2 reads SYDVKM. Here the CDR3 DNA reads TGTGCCAGCAGTTTTTGGGGGGAGGGCGAGCAGTACTTC. This sequence encodes CASSFWGEGEQYF.

This clone was seen a handful of times. The gene calls are TRBV10-3 and TRBJ2-1; 7 bases match TRBD2. Trimming took 3 bases from V and 6 from J; bases not matched to a gene: 5. This CDR3 contains 14 residues. From germline, CDR1 is ENHRY and CDR2 SYGVKD. The CDR3 spells CAISERRELNEQFF. CDR3 nucleotides: TGTGCCATCAGTGAAAGGCGGGAGCTCAATGAGCAGTTCTTC.